The 13 T cell receptor beta chains presented below share a single source sample, sequenced in a study of cytomegalovirus exposure and HLA in healthy donors. The PCR had 60 Vbeta and 13 Jbeta primers. Sequencing used immunoSEQ multiplex PCR; TCRdb keeps in-frame clones, though not all of them. Counted here are roughly 100,000 clones, around 61% occurring once; the ten biggest clones make up more than 3%. Input material: PBMCs. These receptors were obtained from a woman between 45 and 60 years old in good health and CMV-seronegative.

The chain carries TRBV6-5 and TRBJ2-5; D not certain. The CDR3 length is 13 residues. Trimming shortened V by 8 bases and J by 5 bases, and 15 bases separated the two germline ends. The germline V gene encodes CDR1 MNHEY and CDR2 SVGAGI. CDR3 region: CASAVVAGETQYF. DNA for the CDR3: TGTGCCAGCGCTGTGGTAGCTGGCGAGACCCAGTACTTC.

This clone has a handful of counts. This chain uses TRBV11-3 with TRBJ2-2, with a tentative D call TRBD1 (5 bases). Trimming took 3 bases from V and 2 from J, leaving 10 bases between them. Germline V gene data show CDR1 as SGHNT and CDR2 as YENEEA. The CDR3 is 15 amino acids. CDR3 DNA sequence: TGTGCCAGCAGCTTCGGCCAGGGTAACACCGGGGAGCTGTTTTTT. Its protein is CASSFGQGNTGELFF. Using reference TRBV11-3 and TRBJ2-2 for the parts outside the CDR3, the full variable domain is EAGVVQSPRYKIIEKKQPVAFWCNPISGHNTLYWYLQNLGQGPELLIRYENEEAVDDSQLPKDRFSAERLKGVDSTLKIQPAELGDSAVYLCASSFGQGNTGELFFGEGSRLTVL.

This clone has more than one count but fewer than ten. The chain uses TRBV4-1 and TRBJ1-1; tentative D call: TRBD1 (5 bases). V lost 0 bases and J 5 bases, leaving 10 bases between the germline ends. The CDR3 contains 14 residues. The germline CDR1 and CDR2 sequences are MGHRA and YSYEKL. The DNA for the CDR3 is TGCGCCAGCAGCCAAGAGGCAGGGTGGACTGAAGCTTTCTTT. As protein: CASSQEAGWTEAFF.

V gene TRBV28 combines with J gene TRBJ1-4; 10 bases are shared with TRBD1. Germline CDR1 MDHEN, CDR2 SYDVKM. V was clipped by 5 bases and J by 3 bases; unmatched bases: 6. The length of the CDR3 is 16 residues. CDR3: CASSPSDRGPNEKLFF. In nucleotides, the CDR3 is TGTGCCAGCAGTCCGAGCGACAGGGGGCCTAATGAAAAACTGTTTTTT.

The chain combines TRBV5-4 with TRBJ2-2; no clear D. Trimming removed 4 bases at V and 1 base at J, with 5 bases between. CDR3 length: 13 amino acids. The germline V gene encodes CDR1 SGHNT and CDR2 YYREEE (reference sequence). The CDR3 loop reads CASSTQNTGELFF. CDR3 DNA: TGTGCCAGCAGCACTCAGAACACCGGGGAGCTGTTTTTT.

The chain couples TRBV19 to TRBJ1-1, with a possible D match to TRBD1 (6 bases). V lost 0 bases and J 7 bases, leaving 6 bases between the germline ends. The CDR3 runs to 12 residues. CDR1 and CDR2 (germline): LNHDA, SQIVND (reference sequence). The CDR3 DNA follows: TGTGCCAGTAGTATAGAGGACAGTGAAGCTTTCTTT. Residues: CASSIEDSEAFF.

The chain links TRBV13 to TRBJ2-3; 10 bases align to TRBD2. CDR1 is PRHDT and CDR2 is FYEKMQ in the germline V gene (reference sequence). The CDR3 totals 17 residues. With 5 bases clipped from V and 6 bases from J, the junction kept 14 bases outside the gene matches. CDR3 residues: CASSLPWTSGMGDTQYF. For the CDR3, the DNA is TGTGCCAGCAGCCTACCGTGGACTAGCGGAATGGGGGATACGCAGTATTTT.

This chain joins TRBV11-2 and TRBJ1-6; a weak D match, TRBD1 (6 bases). V lost 4 bases and J 0 bases, leaving 13 bases between the germline ends. Germline V gene lookup returns CDR1 SGHAT and CDR2 FQNNGV. This CDR3 is 17 amino acids long. Here the CDR3 DNA reads TGTGCCAGCAGCTACAGACAGGAGAGCTCCTATAATTCACCCCTCCACTTT. Amino acids: CASSYRQESSYNSPLHF.

The chain employs TRBV29-1 and TRBJ1-3; TRBD1 matches 7 bases. The CDR3 has 12 residues. V gave up 7 bases and J gave up 3 bases; unmatched junction bases: 3. Looked up from germline, CDR1 is SQVTM and CDR2 is ANQGSEA. This CDR3 is CSAGGGGNTIYF. Here the CDR3 DNA reads TGCAGCGCAGGGGGAGGTGGAAACACCATATATTTT.

The V call is TRBV11-2, the J call TRBJ2-3; 8 bases are shared with TRBD2. The CDR3 runs to 15 residues. With 4 bases clipped from V and 2 bases from J, the junction kept 5 bases outside the gene matches. Germline loops: CDR1 SGHAT, CDR2 FQNNGV. DNA for the CDR3: TGTGCCAGCAGCTGGAGCGGGGGCCCCACAGATACGCAGTATTTT. Encoded protein: CASSWSGGPTDTQYF.

The gene calls are TRBV6-5 and TRBJ2-1, with 9 bases fitting TRBD2. Germline V gene data show CDR1 as MNHEY and CDR2 as SVGAGI. Losses at the gene ends were 4 bases for V and 3 bases for J; bases not matched to a gene: 1. This CDR3 region has 14 residues. In DNA, the CDR3 is TGTGCCAGCAGTTCTAGCGGGGTCTACAATGAGCAGTTCTTC. Its translation: CASSSSGVYNEQFF.

The CDR3 here is CASSVGGPGSYNEQFF. In DNA, the CDR3 is TGTGCCAGCAGCGTGGGGGGACCCGGCTCCTACAATGAGCAGTTCTTC. V and J are TRBV11-3 and TRBJ2-1; possible D gene TRBD2, 6 bases. The germline gives CDR1 SGHNT, CDR2 YENEEA. V shed 5 bases and J shed 0 bases, with 14 bases lying between them. The CDR3 is 16 amino acids.

The rearrangement joins TRBV5-1 to TRBJ2-3; TRBD2 matches at 10 bases. After removal of 1 base from V and 8 bases from J, the junction contained 7 bases not matched to a gene. This CDR3 comprises 15 residues. The germline V gene has CDR1 SGHRS and CDR2 YFSETQ. CDR3 bases: TGCGCCAGCAGCTTGAGAGCGGGGGGGTCGGTTACGCAGTATTTT. Translated, it gives CASSLRAGGSVTQYF.